This T cell receptor (beta chain) was documented in a study of blood T cell repertoires in COVID-19. This CDR3 contains 15 residues. CDR1 and CDR2 (germline): MNHEY, SVGAGI. This clone was detected only once. TCRdb's copy holds only in-frame clones and misses some; the assay was immunoSEQ multiplex PCR. This table holds 350,000 to 450,000 clones, approximately 86% found once. The sample taken for sequencing was peripheral blood. The chain couples TRBV6-5 to TRBJ2-7; possibly TRBD2 for D (7 bases). The sequence was obtained from a woman aged 60-70 years with COVID-19, enrolled during active disease. As DNA, the CDR3 is TGTGTGCCAGCGGGGCAGGGGAGATCCACCTACGAGCAGTACTTC. The encoded protein is CVPAGQGRSTYEQYF.